This T cell receptor (beta chain) appears in the sequencing data of a study of T cells in Graves' hyperthyroidism and ophthalmopathy. Study-level results: Ophthalmopathy was told apart from stable hyperthyroidism by a 13 V-J model.

The CDR3 regions of TCR beta were amplified from RNA transcripts. Initially, a first-round RT-PCR of the TCR CDR3 employed the HTBI primer set. TCRdb ran MiXCR on the multiplex PCR reads and lists one entry per CDR3 protein. The repertoire consists of 350,000 or so distinct CDR3 sequences, with roughly 18% occurring once and the leading ten covering under 55%. Based on clinical symptoms, serum thyroxine and TRAb, thyroid ultrasound and orbital computed tomography, diagnoses were reached. Approximately 10 ml of fresh peripheral blood supplied the PBMCs. This CDR3 comprises 14 residues. Trimming stripped 8 bases from V and 8 bases from J, with 21 bases between. Looked up from germline, CDR1 is WSHSY and CDR2 is SAAADI. This clonotype came up a few times. The antigen is unknown.

The chain employs TRBV10-2 and TRBJ1-1, with D possibly matching TRBD1 (5 bases). Sequencing was carried out using blood. This clonotype was sampled from a woman aged 50 to 65 with Graves' hyperthyroidism. CDR3 DNA sequence: TGCGCCAGCGGTTCCCTCGGGGGGTGGGGGGAAGCTTTCTTT. Translated, it gives CASGSLGGWGEAFF.